The 9 T cell receptor beta chains presented below share a single source sample, sequenced in a study of blood T cell repertoires in COVID-19. Produced via immunoSEQ multiplex PCR; TCRdb's table is partial and in-frame only. The repertoire holds more than 95,000 clones, with about 90% as singletons. The specimen sequenced was peripheral blood. Source of these receptors: a human donor in a cohort sampled during active COVID-19.

The V gene is TRBV18, the J gene TRBJ1-4; D is unresolved. The CDR3 loop spans 14 amino acids. Germline V gene lookup returns CDR1 KGHSH and CDR2 LQKENI. V dropped 1 base and J dropped 5 bases, with 8 bases sitting between them. The chain's CDR3 is CASSPQQKNEKLFF. The CDR3 nucleotides read TGTGCCAGCTCACCACAACAGAAAAATGAAAAACTGTTTTTT.

The gene calls are TRBV24-1 and TRBJ1-2; 7 nucleotides match TRBD1. This CDR3 has 14 residues. Germline CDR1 is KGHDR and CDR2 is SFDVKD. V was clipped by 7 bases and J by 5 bases; unmatched bases: 9. The CDR3 DNA reads TGTGCCACCAGCGGGCGACAGGGAGGATATGGCTACACCTTC. Its protein product is CATSGRQGGYGYTF.

The gene calls are TRBV5-1 and TRBJ1-6, with D possibly being TRBD1 (6 bases). CDR3 length: 16 residues. V lost 4 bases, J lost 10 bases, and 21 bases lay in between. The V gene's germline CDR1 is SGHRS and CDR2 YFSETQ. In DNA form, the CDR3 reads TGCGCCAGCAGCCCAAATGGGGCAGGGGAAGGGTCACCCCTCCACTTT. As protein: CASSPNGAGEGSPLHF. Drawing the rest from reference TRBV5-1 and TRBJ1-6, the complete variable domain is KAGVTQTPRYLIKTRGQQVTLSCSPISGHRSVSWYQQTPGQGLQFLFEYFSETQRNKGNFPGRFSGRQFSNSRSEMNVSTLELGDSALYLCASSPNGAGEGSPLHFGNGTRLTVT.

V gene TRBV19 combines with J gene TRBJ1-4; 12 bases match TRBD1. Looked up from germline, CDR1 is LNHDA and CDR2 is SQIVND (reference sequence). The V and J ends lost 5 bases and 8 bases, in that order; junction bases with no gene match: 12. The CDR3 has 17 amino acids. The CDR3 DNA reads TGTGCCAGTAGTCCGCCGGGACAGGGGGCGAGAGGGGAAAAACTGTTTTTT. This codes for CASSPPGQGARGEKLFF.

The rearrangement links TRBV24-1 to TRBJ2-3; TRBD2 agrees at 11 bases. Unmatched junction bases numbered 0, after V lost 2 bases and J lost 0 bases. The V gene's germline CDR1 is KGHDR and CDR2 SFDVKD. CDR3 length equals 16 residues. This CDR3 reads CATSDWTSGSTDTQYF. The CDR3 DNA sequence: TGTGCCACCAGTGATTGGACTAGCGGGAGCACAGATACGCAGTATTTT.

This chain links TRBV11-3 with TRBJ2-4, with 9 nucleotides matching TRBD2. CDR1 is SGHNT and CDR2 is YENEEA in the germline V gene. V dropped 5 bases and J dropped 1; count of bases not matched to a gene: 15. The CDR3 covers 19 residues. For the CDR3, the DNA is TGTGCCAGCAGCCATGAATTAGCGGGAGTCGGGATCGCCAAAAACATTCAGTACTTC. This gives the protein CASSHELAGVGIAKNIQYF.

J is TRBJ2-3 and V is TRBV9; 7 bases match TRBD2. Trimming took 4 bases from V and 1 from J; bases not matched to a gene: 6. CDR1 is SGDLS and CDR2 is YYNGEE in the germline V gene. CDR3 length: 15 residues. This CDR3 reads CASSQTSARTDTQYF. The DNA for the CDR3 is TGTGCCAGCAGCCAAACTAGCGCCCGCACAGATACGCAGTATTTT.

This CDR3 reads CASSISGLPNSYNSPLHF. CDR3 sequence (DNA): TGTGCCAGTAGTATATCGGGACTCCCTAACTCCTATAATTCACCCCTCCACTTT. The chain is built from TRBV19 and TRBJ1-6; TRBD1 might be the D (5 bases). CDR1 is LNHDA, CDR2 SQIVND, per germline (reference sequence). Trimming removed 2 bases from V and 0 bases from J, with 14 bases in between. The CDR3 is 18 amino acids.

The chain uses TRBV7-3 and TRBJ2-1, with 11 bases aligning to TRBD2. The J segment lost 5 bases and the V segment lost 5 bases, leaving 5 bases of the junction unmatched. Germline V gives CDR1 SGHTA, CDR2 FQGTGA. This CDR3 region has 15 residues. The CDR3 sequence: CASSVLAGGNNEQFF. DNA of the CDR3: TGTGCCAGCAGCGTTCTAGCGGGGGGTAACAATGAGCAGTTCTTC.